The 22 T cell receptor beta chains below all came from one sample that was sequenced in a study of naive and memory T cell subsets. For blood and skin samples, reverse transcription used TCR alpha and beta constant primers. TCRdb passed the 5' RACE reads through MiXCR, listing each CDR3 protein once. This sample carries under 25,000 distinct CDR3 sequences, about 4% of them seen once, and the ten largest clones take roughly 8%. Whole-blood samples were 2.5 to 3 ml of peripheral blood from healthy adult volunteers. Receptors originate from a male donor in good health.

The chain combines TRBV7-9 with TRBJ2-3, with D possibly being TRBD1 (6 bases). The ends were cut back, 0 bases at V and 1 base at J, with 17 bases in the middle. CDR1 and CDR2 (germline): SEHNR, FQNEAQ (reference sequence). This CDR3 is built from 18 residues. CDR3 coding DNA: TGTGCCAGCAGCTTAGCCTCGGTCCGGGACAAACGCACAGATACGCAGTATTTT. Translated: CASSLASVRDKRTDTQYF.

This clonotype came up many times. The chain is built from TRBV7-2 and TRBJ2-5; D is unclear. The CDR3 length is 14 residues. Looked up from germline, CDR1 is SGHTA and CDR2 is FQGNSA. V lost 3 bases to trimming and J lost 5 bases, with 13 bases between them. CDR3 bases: TGTGCCAGCAGCTTCTCGACTGCCTTGGAGACCCAGTACTTC. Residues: CASSFSTALETQYF.

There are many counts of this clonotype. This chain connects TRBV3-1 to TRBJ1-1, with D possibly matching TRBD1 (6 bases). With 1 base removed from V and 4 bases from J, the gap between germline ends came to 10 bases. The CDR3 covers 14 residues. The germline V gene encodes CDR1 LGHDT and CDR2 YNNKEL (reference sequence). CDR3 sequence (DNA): TGTGCCAGCAGCCAAGCCAACAGGGTCACTGAAGCTTTCTTT. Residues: CASSQANRVTEAFF.

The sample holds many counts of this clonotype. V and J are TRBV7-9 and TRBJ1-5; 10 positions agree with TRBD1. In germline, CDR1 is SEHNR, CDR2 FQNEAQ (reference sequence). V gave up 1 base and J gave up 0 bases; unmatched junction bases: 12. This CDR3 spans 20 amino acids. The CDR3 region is CASSLGPGQGGKYSNQPQHF. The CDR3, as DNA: TGTGCCAGCAGCTTAGGGCCTGGACAGGGGGGAAAGTATAGCAATCAGCCCCAGCATTTT.

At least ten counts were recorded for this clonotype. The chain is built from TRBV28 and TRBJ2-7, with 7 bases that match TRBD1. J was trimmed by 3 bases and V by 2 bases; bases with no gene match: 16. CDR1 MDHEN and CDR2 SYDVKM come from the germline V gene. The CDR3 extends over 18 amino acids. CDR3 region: CASSLMGDIQGSIYEQYF. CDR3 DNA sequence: TGTGCCAGCAGTTTAATGGGTGACATACAGGGGTCCATCTACGAGCAGTACTTC.

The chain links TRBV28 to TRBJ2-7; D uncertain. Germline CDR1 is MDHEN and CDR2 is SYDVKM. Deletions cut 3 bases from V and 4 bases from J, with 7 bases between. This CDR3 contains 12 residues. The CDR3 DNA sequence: TGTGCCAGCAGTTTGAGATCGTACGAGCAGTACTTC. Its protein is CASSLRSYEQYF.

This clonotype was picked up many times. The chain's CDR3 is CASSGNRGDEQYF. CDR3 in DNA: TGTGCCAGCAGTGGAAATAGAGGGGACGAGCAGTACTTC. The V and J genes are TRBV2 and TRBJ2-7, with D perhaps assigned TRBD1 or TRBD2 (5 bases each). The CDR3 totals 13 residues. CDR1 and CDR2 from the germline V gene are SNHLY and FYNNEI. Trimming took off 4 bases at V and 5 bases at J, with 12 bases between the two ends.

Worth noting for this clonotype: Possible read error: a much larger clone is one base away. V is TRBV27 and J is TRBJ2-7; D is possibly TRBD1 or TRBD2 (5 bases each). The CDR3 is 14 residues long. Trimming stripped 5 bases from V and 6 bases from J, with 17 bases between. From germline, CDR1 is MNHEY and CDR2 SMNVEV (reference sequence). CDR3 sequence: CASSPGTRRSEQYF. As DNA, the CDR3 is TGTGCCAGCAGTCCCGGGACCCGACGGAGCGAGCAGTACTTC.

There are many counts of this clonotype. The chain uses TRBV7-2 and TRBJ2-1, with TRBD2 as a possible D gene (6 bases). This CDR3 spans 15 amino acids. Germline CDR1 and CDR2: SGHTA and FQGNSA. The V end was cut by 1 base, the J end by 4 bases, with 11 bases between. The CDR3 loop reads CASSLGVAEYNEQFF. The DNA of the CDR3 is TGTGCCAGCAGCTTAGGGGTAGCGGAGTACAATGAGCAGTTCTTC.

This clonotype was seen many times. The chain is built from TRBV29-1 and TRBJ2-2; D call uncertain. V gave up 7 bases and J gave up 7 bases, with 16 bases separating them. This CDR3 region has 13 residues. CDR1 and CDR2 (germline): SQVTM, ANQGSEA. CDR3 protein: CSGTKSLGGELFF. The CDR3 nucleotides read TGCAGCGGTACGAAAAGTCTGGGCGGGGAGCTGTTTTTT.

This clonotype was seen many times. The DNA of the CDR3 is TGTGCCAGCAGTCCGACCCCCGAAAACCTTGGCGCCAGCCAGTTCTTC. This codes for CASSPTPENLGASQFF. This chain links TRBV28 with TRBJ2-1, with D hard to call. Germline V gene sequence: CDR1 MDHEN, CDR2 SYDVKM. The CDR3 runs 16 residues. Trimming removed 5 bases from V and 13 bases from J, with 27 bases in between.

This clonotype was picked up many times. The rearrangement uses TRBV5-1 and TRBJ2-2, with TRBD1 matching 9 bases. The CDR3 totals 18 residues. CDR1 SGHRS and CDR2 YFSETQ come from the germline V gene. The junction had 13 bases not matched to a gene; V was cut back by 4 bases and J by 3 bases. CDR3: CASSLLVATGGYTGELFF. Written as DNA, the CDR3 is TGCGCCAGCAGCCTGCTGGTGGCCACAGGGGGCTACACCGGGGAGCTGTTTTTT.

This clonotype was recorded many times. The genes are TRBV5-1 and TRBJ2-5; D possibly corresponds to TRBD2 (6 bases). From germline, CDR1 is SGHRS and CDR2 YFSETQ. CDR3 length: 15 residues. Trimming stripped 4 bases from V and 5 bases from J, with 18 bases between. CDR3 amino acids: CASSQGTLEGETQYF. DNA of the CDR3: TGCGCCAGCAGCCAAGGGACTCTCGAGGGGGAGACCCAGTACTTC. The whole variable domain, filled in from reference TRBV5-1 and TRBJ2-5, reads KAGVTQTPRYLIKTRGQQVTLSCSPISGHRSVSWYQQTPGQGLQFLFEYFSETQRNKGNFPGRFSGRQFSNSRSEMNVSTLELGDSALYLCASSQGTLEGETQYFGPGTRLLVL.

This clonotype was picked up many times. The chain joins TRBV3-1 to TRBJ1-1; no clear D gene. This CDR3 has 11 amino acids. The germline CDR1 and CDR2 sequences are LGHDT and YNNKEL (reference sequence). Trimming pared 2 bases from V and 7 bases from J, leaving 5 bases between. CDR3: CASSQLHEAFF. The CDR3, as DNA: TGTGCCAGCAGCCAACTGCATGAAGCTTTCTTT.

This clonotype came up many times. Here the CDR3 reads CASSLDGGQETQYF. CDR3 coding DNA: TGTGCCAGCAGCTTAGACGGGGGCCAAGAGACCCAGTACTTC. This chain uses TRBV5-5 with TRBJ2-5; D perhaps matches TRBD2 (6 bases). CDR1 and CDR2 (germline): SGHKS, YYEKEE (reference sequence). The CDR3 sequence is 14 residues long. The V end was cut by 2 bases, the J end by 1 base, with 9 bases between.

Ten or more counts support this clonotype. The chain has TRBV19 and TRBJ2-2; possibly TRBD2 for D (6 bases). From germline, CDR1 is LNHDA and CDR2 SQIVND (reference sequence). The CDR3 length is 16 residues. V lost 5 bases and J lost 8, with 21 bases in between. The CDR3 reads CASSPQSGVMGGELFF. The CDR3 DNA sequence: TGTGCCAGTAGTCCCCAGTCGGGAGTGATGGGAGGGGAGCTGTTTTTT.

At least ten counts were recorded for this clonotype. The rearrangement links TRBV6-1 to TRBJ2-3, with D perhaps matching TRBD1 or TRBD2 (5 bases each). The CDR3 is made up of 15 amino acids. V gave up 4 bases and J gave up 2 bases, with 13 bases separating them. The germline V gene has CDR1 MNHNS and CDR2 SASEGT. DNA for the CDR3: TGTGCCAGCAGTGCCCGGGACGGATACACAGATACGCAGTATTTT. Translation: CASSARDGYTDTQYF.

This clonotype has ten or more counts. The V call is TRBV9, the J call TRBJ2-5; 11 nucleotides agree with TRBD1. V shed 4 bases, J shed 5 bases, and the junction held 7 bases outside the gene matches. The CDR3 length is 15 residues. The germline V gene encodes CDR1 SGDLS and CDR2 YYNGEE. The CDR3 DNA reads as TGTGCCAGCAGCCCGGACAGGGGGCGTTGGGAGACCCAGTACTTC. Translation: CASSPDRGRWETQYF.

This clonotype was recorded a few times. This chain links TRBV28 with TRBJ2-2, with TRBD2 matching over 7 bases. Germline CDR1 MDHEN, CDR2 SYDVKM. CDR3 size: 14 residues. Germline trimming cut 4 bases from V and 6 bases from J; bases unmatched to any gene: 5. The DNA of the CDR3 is TGTGCCAGCAGTTATGACCTAGCGGCCGGGGAGCTGTTTTTT. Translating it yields CASSYDLAAGELFF.

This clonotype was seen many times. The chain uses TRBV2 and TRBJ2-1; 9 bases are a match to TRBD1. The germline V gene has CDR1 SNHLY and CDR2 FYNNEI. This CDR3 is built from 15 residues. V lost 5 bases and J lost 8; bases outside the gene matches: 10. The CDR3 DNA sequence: TGTGCCAGCAGTTTTGTCGGGACAGGGCCCCATGAGCAGTTCTTC. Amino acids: CASSFVGTGPHEQFF.

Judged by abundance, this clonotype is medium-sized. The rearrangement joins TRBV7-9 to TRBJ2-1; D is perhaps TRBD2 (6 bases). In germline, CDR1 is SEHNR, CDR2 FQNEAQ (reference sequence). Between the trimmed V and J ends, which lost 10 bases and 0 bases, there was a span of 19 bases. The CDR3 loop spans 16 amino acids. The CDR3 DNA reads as TGTGCCAACCTACCCGGAGGGGCGAGCTCCTACAATGAGCAGTTCTTC. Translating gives CANLPGGASSYNEQFF.

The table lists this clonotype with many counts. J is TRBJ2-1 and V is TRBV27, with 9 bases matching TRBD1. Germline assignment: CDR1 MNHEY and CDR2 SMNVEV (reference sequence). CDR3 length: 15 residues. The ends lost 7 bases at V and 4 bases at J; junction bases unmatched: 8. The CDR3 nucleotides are TGTGCCAGCAAGTCTCCGGGACAGGGTTACAATGAGCAGTTCTTC. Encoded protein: CASKSPGQGYNEQFF.